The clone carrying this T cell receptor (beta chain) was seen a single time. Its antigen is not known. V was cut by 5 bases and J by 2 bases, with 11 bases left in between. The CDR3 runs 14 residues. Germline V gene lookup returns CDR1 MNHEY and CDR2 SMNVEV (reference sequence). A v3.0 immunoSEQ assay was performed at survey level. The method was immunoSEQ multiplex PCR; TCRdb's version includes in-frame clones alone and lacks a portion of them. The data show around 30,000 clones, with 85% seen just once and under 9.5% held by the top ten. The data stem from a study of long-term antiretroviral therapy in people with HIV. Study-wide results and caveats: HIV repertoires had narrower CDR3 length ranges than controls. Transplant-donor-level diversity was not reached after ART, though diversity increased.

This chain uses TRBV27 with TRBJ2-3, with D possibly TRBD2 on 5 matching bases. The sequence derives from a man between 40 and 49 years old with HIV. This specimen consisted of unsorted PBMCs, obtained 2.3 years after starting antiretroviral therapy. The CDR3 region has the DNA TGTGCCAGCAGTCCAGACTACTCCACAGATACGCAGTATTTT. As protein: CASSPDYSTDTQYF.